The T cell receptor (beta chain) under discussion was sequenced for a study of control samples from healthy donors and cancer patients. Germline V gene sequence: CDR1 MDHEN, CDR2 SYDVKM. The CDR3 runs 14 residues. Trimming took 7 bases from V and 3 from J, leaving 12 bases between them. Libraries were prepared by immunoSEQ multiplex PCR; TCRdb keeps only in-frame clonotypes and omits some of them. The sample gives 78,000 or so clones, approximately 84% of which show up once; 4% is in the top ten. The origin of this receptor is a woman in her forties or fifties in good health. Sequencing used blood. V usage is TRBV28 and J usage is TRBJ1-4; no firm D call. The CDR3 protein is CASISGPSNEKLFF. The CDR3 coding sequence is TGTGCCAGCATTTCCGGTCCCTCTAATGAAAAACTGTTTTTT. Using reference TRBV28 and TRBJ1-4 for the parts outside the CDR3, the full variable domain is DVKVTQSSRYLVKRTGEKVFLECVQDMDHENMFWYRQDPGLGLRLIYFSYDVKMKEKGDIPEGYSVSREKKERFSLILESASTNQTSMYLCASISGPSNEKLFFGSGTQLSVL.